This T cell receptor beta chain was retrieved from a study of T-cell memory formation after mild COVID-19. Study background: Each donor largely had its own TCR clusters.

The CDR3 length is 14 residues. The germline CDR1 and CDR2 sequences are LGHDT and YNNKEL (reference sequence). Trimming cost V 3 bases and J 7 bases; bases outside gene matches: 5. Each CDR3 protein gets one entry after TCRdb re-called the 5' RACE reads with MiXCR. This table holds 500,000 to 550,000 distinct CDR3 sequences, 20% found once. This chain uses TRBV3-1 with TRBJ1-2; 10 bases fit TRBD1. This receptor was identified in an adult woman who had mild COVID-19 (a few samples of this study predate the infection). Cell type and time point are not known. Sequencing used PBMCs or a T cell subset sorted from them (not recorded which). CDR3 residues: CASSHGTGEGGYTF. In nucleotides, the CDR3 is TGTGCCAGCAGCCACGGGACAGGGGAAGGTGGCTACACCTTC.